One sample yielded the 8 T cell receptor beta chains listed below, sequenced in a study of siplizumab effects on memory and regulatory T cells. TCRdb's table, derived via immunoSEQ multiplex PCR, lists solely in-frame clones and lacks some. This sample yields approximately 100,000 clones, of which roughly 94% are seen a single time; roughly 0.78% belongs to the top ten. The sequenced sample was Tregs sorted from blood. The receptors here all came from a human donor in good health.

V and J are TRBV5-1 and TRBJ2-1; D is unresolved. The CDR3 is 14 amino acids. Germline-derived CDR1 and CDR2 are SGHRS and YFSETQ. V was clipped by 0 bases and J by 9 bases, with 13 bases between them. The CDR3 bases are TGCGCCAGCAGCTTGGGACTTAGATTGGGTGAGCAGTTCTTC. It encodes CASSLGLRLGEQFF.

The chain combines TRBV7-9 with TRBJ2-7; no clear D. Germline V lookup: CDR1 SEHNR, CDR2 FQNEAQ (reference sequence). The CDR3 runs 12 residues. Between the trimmed V and J ends, which lost 5 bases and 6 bases, there was a span of 11 bases. DNA of the CDR3: TGTGCCAGCAGCCCATCGGCCCGCGAGCAGTACTTC. Residues: CASSPSAREQYF.

The chain combines TRBV11-2 with TRBJ2-1; 8 bases line up with TRBD2. The length of the CDR3 is 16 residues. Trimming removed 4 bases from V and 5 bases from J; junction bases left unmatched: 10. The germline V gene encodes CDR1 SGHAT and CDR2 FQNNGV. The CDR3 DNA is TGTGCCAGCAGCTACCGTAGCGGGGTAGGGGACAATGAGCAGTTCTTC. This encodes CASSYRSGVGDNEQFF.

V and J are TRBV2 and TRBJ2-5; no clear D. The CDR3 is 10 amino acids. Trimming removed 8 bases from V and 2 bases from J, with 3 bases in between. CDR1 SNHLY and CDR2 FYNNEI come from the germline V gene. The CDR3 DNA reads as TGTGCCAGCCGACAAGAGACCCAGTACTTC. It encodes CASRQETQYF.

The rearrangement joins TRBV9 to TRBJ2-1, with 9 bases matching TRBD2. The CDR3 totals 16 residues. Germline V gene data show CDR1 as SGDLS and CDR2 as YYNGEE. The V segment lost 3 bases and the J segment 2 bases; nucleotides outside the gene matches: 6. CDR3 sequence reads: CASSETSGLTYNEQFF. Here the CDR3 DNA reads TGTGCCAGCAGCGAAACTAGCGGGTTGACCTACAATGAGCAGTTCTTC.

This rearrangement joins TRBV23-1 to TRBJ2-3; D might be TRBD1 (5 bases). TRBV23-1 is designated an ORF whose function remains uncertain. Deletions cut 3 bases from V and 0 bases from J, with 16 bases between. The CDR3 extends over 17 amino acids. CDR3 DNA sequence: TGCGCCAGCAGTCACATTACTGACAGATCTAGCACAGATACGCAGTATTTT. Translation: CASSHITDRSSTDTQYF.

The CDR3 sequence is CASSLGMDRSSYNEQFF. The DNA for the CDR3 is TGTGCCAGCAGCTTAGGGATGGACAGGTCCTCCTACAATGAGCAGTTCTTC. The chain combines TRBV11-2 with TRBJ2-1; 7 nucleotides match TRBD1. The CDR3 is 17 amino acids. Germline V lookup: CDR1 SGHAT, CDR2 FQNNGV. V was pared by 1 base and J by 0 bases, with 6 bases of the junction left unmatched. The complete variable domain, with remaining parts taken from reference TRBV11-2 and TRBJ2-1, reads EAGVAQSPRYKIIEKRQSVAFWCNPISGHATLYWYQQILGQGPKLLIQFQNNGVVDDSQLPKDRFSAERLKGVDSTLKIQPAKLEDSAVYLCASSLGMDRSSYNEQFFGPGTRLTVL.

The chain couples TRBV6-1 to TRBJ2-5, with 8 bases matching TRBD2. J lost 4 bases, V lost 3 bases, and 16 bases had no gene match. The V gene's germline CDR1 is MNHNS and CDR2 SASEGT. CDR3 size: 18 residues. The CDR3 DNA sequence: TGTGCCAGCAGTGAGACGGTTGTGGAGCGGGAGATTCGAGAGACCCAGTACTTC. Amino acid sequence: CASSETVVEREIRETQYF.